This T cell receptor (beta chain) is drawn from a study of T cells in Graves' hyperthyroidism and ophthalmopathy. The study, taken as a whole, reports: The model made its ophthalmopathy prediction, and onset followed a median about 6 months later. Most thyroid clonotypes that were expanded above 0.001 also turned up in blood.

Trimming took off 3 bases at V and 13 bases at J, with 10 bases between the two ends. The length of the CDR3 is 12 residues. Concerning this clonotype itself: The target antigen is unknown. This may stem from a read error, because a much larger clone lies one nucleotide away. In this CDR3 the conserved last residue, phenylalanine or tryptophan, is missing, so a read error is likely.

RNA transcripts were the template for amplifying TCR beta CDR3 regions. TCR CDR3 underwent first-round RT-PCR with the HTBI primer set. MiXCR, run by TCRdb on the multiplex PCR reads, gives a single entry per CDR3 protein. The top ten hold around 31% of the sample, which has 700,000 to 950,000 distinct CDR3 sequences, 30% to 40% seen once. Hyperthyroidism was newly diagnosed in patients aged 18 to 65 (duration under 2 months). This TCR was sampled from a woman in her forties with Graves' hyperthyroidism. This chain uses TRBV12-3 or TRBV12-4 with TRBJ1-6; D not certain. Sequenced input: blood. CDR3 residues: CASSFSGGPLHL. As DNA, the CDR3 is TGTGCCAGCAGTTTCTCCGGCGGGCCCCTCCACCTT.